This TCR beta chain was sequenced in a study of blood T cells in healthy people across ages. The CDR3 loop spans 15 amino acids. Trimming removed 0 bases from V and 12 bases from J, with 19 bases in between. Germline V gene data show CDR1 as SGHAT and CDR2 as FQNNGV. Of note for this clonotype: The antigen remains undetermined.

Alongside a J-beta primer mix, a sample-barcoded 5' primer served in a second PCR lasting about 6 to 12 cycles. TCRdb independently ran MiXCR on the 5' RACE reads; one entry per CDR3 protein. The sample has 1.5 million or so distinct CDR3 sequences; 40% to 50% are singletons. Study results and limitations: Age showed a roughly linear inverse relationship with TCR beta diversity per million T cells. Naive and antigen-experienced cells could not be conclusively compared, given unsorted PBMCs.

Each donor had approximately 10 milliliters of peripheral blood drawn. Extraction yielded at least 6 micrograms of total RNA per sample. The sequencing input was blood. The clonotype comes from a young woman in good health. J is TRBJ2-3 and V is TRBV11-2, with a possible D match to TRBD2 (6 bases). The CDR3 DNA follows: TGTGCCAGCAGCTTAGATCTGGTCCAGGCGGGAATACAGTATTTT. Amino acid sequence: CASSLDLVQAGIQYF.